This entry lists 25 T cell receptor beta chains sequenced from one sample in a study of blood T cell repertoires in COVID-19. The method was immunoSEQ multiplex PCR; TCRdb's version includes in-frame clones alone and lacks a portion of them. Seen here are some 340,000 clones, around 87% observed once, and the top ten hold approximately 5.3%. The sequencing sample was made of PBMCs or T cells enriched from blood (not recorded which). The source is a woman under 40 who had recovered from COVID-19.

In the case of this clone: The CDR3 does not end in the conserved phenylalanine or tryptophan, so this is likely a read error. The limits of the CDR3 on the DNA are not certain, so only TCRdb's listed CDR3 is given. The chain is built from TRBV5-8 and TRBJ1-1. The CDR3 is 11 residues long, counting both termini. The germline V gene has CDR1 SGHTS and CDR2 YDEGEE. CDR3 amino acids: CASSLALGTTG.

This clone was seen many times. V gene TRBV2 combines with J gene TRBJ1-2, with D tentatively TRBD1 (5 bases). The CDR3 loop spans 16 amino acids. Per the germline V gene, CDR1 is SNHLY and CDR2 is FYNNEI. V lost 2 bases and J 4 bases, leaving 17 bases between the germline ends. The chain's CDR3 is CASSESLGGWGYGYTF. Here the CDR3 DNA reads TGTGCCAGCAGTGAATCGCTCGGGGGTTGGGGCTATGGCTACACCTTC.

This rearrangement joins TRBV7-9 to TRBJ2-1; 9 nucleotides agree with TRBD2. Germline V gene lookup returns CDR1 SEHNR and CDR2 FQNEAQ (reference sequence). The CDR3 totals 14 residues. After removal of 4 bases from V and 8 bases from J, the junction contained 6 bases not matched to a gene. CDR3 nucleotides: TGTGCCAGCAGCTCCGGACTAGCGAGCGATGAGCAGTTCTTC. Its translation: CASSSGLASDEQFF.

The V call is TRBV2, the J call TRBJ1-3, with D perhaps matching TRBD1 (5 bases). Trimming took off 6 bases at V and 4 bases at J, with 16 bases between the two ends. Germline CDR1 and CDR2: SNHLY and FYNNEI. The CDR3 length is 15 residues. The CDR3 loop is CASSQIRESGNTIYF. DNA of the CDR3: TGTGCCAGCAGCCAGATCAGGGAAAGCGGAAACACCATATATTTT.

This chain uses TRBV19 with TRBJ2-1; 8 bases are a match to TRBD1. CDR3 length equals 12 residues. Unmatched junction bases numbered 8, after V lost 6 bases and J lost 13 bases. From germline, CDR1 is LNHDA and CDR2 SQIVND (reference sequence). CDR3 protein: CASRDRVGIQFF. CDR3 sequence (DNA): TGTGCCAGTAGGGACAGGGTAGGAATACAGTTCTTC.

This clone was observed a few times. This rearrangement joins TRBV5-1 to TRBJ1-4; 8 nucleotides match TRBD1. CDR1 is SGHRS, CDR2 YFSETQ, per germline. Trimming cost V 0 bases and J 7 bases; bases outside gene matches: 8. The CDR3 sequence is 16 residues long. CDR3 loop: CASSLGQGFIVEKLFF. CDR3 in DNA: TGCGCCAGCAGCTTGGGACAGGGGTTTATTGTTGAAAAACTGTTTTTT. Together with reference TRBV5-1 and TRBJ1-4, the CDR3 gives the full variable domain: KAGVTQTPRYLIKTRGQQVTLSCSPISGHRSVSWYQQTPGQGLQFLFEYFSETQRNKGNFPGRFSGRQFSNSRSEMNVSTLELGDSALYLCASSLGQGFIVEKLFFGSGTQLSVL.

This clone appeared a few times. V usage is TRBV5-1 and J usage is TRBJ2-7, with 7 bases fitting TRBD2. The J segment lost 7 bases and the V segment lost 4 bases, leaving 11 bases of the junction unmatched. Germline lookup yields CDR1 SGHRS and CDR2 YFSETQ. The CDR3 is 14 residues long. The CDR3 DNA reads as TGCGCCAGCAGCGGGGGAGGGGTCTTGGTTGAGCAGTACTTC. Translation: CASSGGGVLVEQYF.

The rearrangement uses TRBV10-1 and TRBJ2-7; D might be TRBD1 (6 bases). The CDR3 consists of 16 residues. V shed 3 bases and J shed 6 bases, with 21 bases lying between them. Per the germline V gene, CDR1 is WNHNN and CDR2 is SYGVQD (reference sequence). The CDR3 DNA reads TGCGCCAGCAGTGAACTCGGGACACCCTCACAGGGCGAGCAGTACTTC. It translates to CASSELGTPSQGEQYF.

The chain combines TRBV7-6 with TRBJ2-6, with a tentative D call TRBD2 (6 bases). The CDR3 extends over 15 amino acids. The V gene's germline CDR1 is SGHVS and CDR2 FNYEAQ. Trimming removed 1 base from V and 3 bases from J, with 7 bases in between. For the CDR3, the DNA is TGTGCCAGCAGCTTAGGGGAGGATGGGGCCAACGTCCTGACTTTC. Residues: CASSLGEDGANVLTF. The whole variable domain, filled in from reference TRBV7-6 and TRBJ2-6, reads GAGVSQSPRYKVTKRGQDVALRCDPISGHVSLYWYRQALGQGPEFLTYFNYEAQQDKSGLPNDRFSAERPEGSISTLTIQRTEQRDSAMYRCASSLGEDGANVLTFGAGSRLTVL.

The chain employs TRBV2 and TRBJ2-7, with TRBD2 matching 12 bases. This CDR3 is 16 amino acids long. The trim removed 6 bases at V and 4 bases at J, leaving 10 bases unmatched. CDR1 and CDR2 (germline): SNHLY, FYNNEI. This chain's CDR3 is CASSWELAGGRYEQYF. CDR3 DNA sequence: TGTGCCAGCAGCTGGGAACTAGCGGGGGGCCGTTACGAGCAGTACTTC. Full variable domain (remainder filled in from reference TRBV2 and TRBJ2-7): EPEVTQTPSHQVTQMGQEVILRCVPISNHLYFYWYRQILGQKVEFLVSFYNNEISEKSEIFDDQFSVERPDGSNFTLKIRSTKLEDSAMYFCASSWELAGGRYEQYFGPGTRLTVT.

This chain links TRBV19 with TRBJ1-6; the match to TRBD1 covers 8 bases. The CDR3 has 15 amino acids. In germline, CDR1 is LNHDA, CDR2 SQIVND (reference sequence). Trimming cost V 6 bases and J 6 bases; bases outside gene matches: 7. CDR3 sequence reads: CASSTQQGANSPLHF. Written as DNA, the CDR3 is TGTGCCAGTAGCACCCAGCAGGGGGCTAATTCACCCCTCCACTTT.

In DNA form, the CDR3 reads TGTGCCAGCAGTGATCGCGTGGACAGTCCGCGGGAGCAGTACTTC. Residues: CASSDRVDSPREQYF. The chain has TRBV6-1 and TRBJ2-7; D perhaps matches TRBD1 (6 bases). Trimming took off 3 bases at V and 7 bases at J, with 19 bases between the two ends. This CDR3 contains 15 residues. CDR1 and CDR2 (germline): MNHNS, SASEGT.

V usage is TRBV2 and J usage is TRBJ1-6; D gene unclear. Looked up from germline, CDR1 is SNHLY and CDR2 is FYNNEI. CDR3 length: 14 amino acids. The V gene lost 5 bases and the J gene lost 0 bases, with 5 bases spanning the gap. CDR3 nucleotide sequence: TGTGCCAGCAGTTTCTACTCCTATAATTCACCCCTCCACTTT. Protein product: CASSFYSYNSPLHF.

The J gene is TRBJ2-7, the V gene TRBV16, with 10 bases lining up with TRBD2. With 2 bases clipped from V and 7 bases from J, the junction kept 14 bases outside the gene matches. The CDR3 consists of 17 residues. Germline CDR1 is KGHSY and CDR2 is FQNENV. CDR3 residues: CASSQPGASGGMEEQYF. DNA of the CDR3: TGTGCCAGCAGCCAACCGGGGGCTAGCGGGGGCATGGAGGAGCAGTACTTC.

This clone has a single count. At one end the junction does not follow the germline gene, possibly because of a read error. The genes are TRBV5-1 and TRBJ2-1, with D possibly TRBD2 on 5 matching bases. The CDR3 is 12 residues long. Germline CDR1 and CDR2: SGHRS and YFSETQ. CDR3 nucleotide sequence: TGCGCCAGCCGCTTCGGGAACAATGAGCAGTTCTTC. It specifies CASRFGNNEQFF.

The genes are TRBV7-2 and TRBJ2-7; a possible D gene is TRBD1 (6 bases). Per germline, CDR1 SGHTA and CDR2 FQGNSA. Trimming stripped 1 base from V and 4 bases from J, with 11 bases between. The CDR3 runs 14 residues. CDR3 protein: CASSLGWQGYEQYF. CDR3 coding DNA: TGTGCCAGCAGCTTAGGGTGGCAGGGGTACGAGCAGTACTTC. Variable domain in full (rest from reference TRBV7-2 and TRBJ2-7): GAGVSQSPSNKVTEKGKDVELRCDPISGHTALYWYRQSLGQGLEFLIYFQGNSAPDKSGLPSDRFSAERTGGSVSTLTIQRTQQEDSAVYLCASSLGWQGYEQYFGPGTRLTVT.

This chain links TRBV6-5 with TRBJ2-7; weak D call: TRBD2 (6 bases). The V end was cut by 4 bases, the J end by 8 bases, with 12 bases between. Germline V gives CDR1 MNHEY, CDR2 SVGAGI. This CDR3 has 12 residues. DNA for the CDR3: TGTGCCAGCAGTTCTCGGGACTCACAGCAGTACTTC. It encodes CASSSRDSQQYF.

The chain couples TRBV19 to TRBJ2-1; 8 bases match TRBD2. Germline V gene data show CDR1 as LNHDA and CDR2 as SQIVND (reference sequence). Trimming took 9 bases from V and 7 from J; bases not matched to a gene: 11. This CDR3 comprises 14 residues. The DNA of the CDR3 is TGTGCCAGCCGCCGCGGGGGGTCTCAGAATGAGCAGTTCTTC. It specifies CASRRGGSQNEQFF.

This clone was picked up a small number of times. This sequence joins TRBV19 and TRBJ1-6; D is unresolved. Looked up from germline, CDR1 is LNHDA and CDR2 is SQIVND (reference sequence). This CDR3 is built from 13 residues. V was trimmed by 3 bases and J by 5 bases, leaving 5 bases between them. The CDR3 nucleotides read TGTGCCAGTAGTATTCAGGATAATTCACCCCTCCACTTT. Encoded protein: CASSIQDNSPLHF.

The V call is TRBV4-1, the J call TRBJ1-4; no clear D. V lost 0 bases and J 5 bases, leaving 10 bases between the germline ends. Germline assignment: CDR1 MGHRA and CDR2 YSYEKL. This CDR3 region has 15 residues. In DNA, the CDR3 is TGCGCCAGCAGCCAAGAGTCGGTAAACAATGAAAAACTGTTTTTT. Translating it yields CASSQESVNNEKLFF.

The CDR3 nucleotides read TGTGCCAGTAGATGGGGGACAGGGAACTCTCAGAGGTCCAATCAGCCCCAGCATTTT. Translated: CASRWGTGNSQRSNQPQHF. V usage is TRBV19 and J usage is TRBJ1-5, with 9 bases aligning to TRBD1. The germline CDR1 and CDR2 sequences are LNHDA and SQIVND (reference sequence). V was pared by 6 bases and J by 3 bases, with 18 bases of the junction left unmatched. The CDR3 is 19 residues long.

For the CDR3, the DNA is TGTGCCAGCAGCACCTCAGGGGGCCTATCCAATTCACCCCTCCACTTT. This encodes CASSTSGGLSNSPLHF. The J gene is TRBJ1-6, the V gene TRBV5-4, with 8 nucleotides matching TRBD1. The V and J ends lost 4 bases and 7 bases, in that order; junction bases with no gene match: 10. Germline lookup yields CDR1 SGHNT and CDR2 YYREEE (reference sequence). The CDR3 length is 16 residues.

The chain uses TRBV7-9 and TRBJ1-1, with D perhaps matching TRBD1 (5 bases). Per the germline V gene, CDR1 is SEHNR and CDR2 is FQNEAQ (reference sequence). The V gene lost 4 bases and the J gene lost 3 bases, with 9 bases spanning the gap. CDR3 length: 13 amino acids. The CDR3 protein is CASSSAGYTEAFF. In DNA form, the CDR3 reads TGTGCCAGCAGCTCCGCAGGGTACACTGAAGCTTTCTTT. The full variable domain, in which reference TRBV7-9 and TRBJ1-1 provide the parts outside the CDR3, is DTGVSQNPRHKITKRGQNVTFRCDPISEHNRLYWYRQTLGQGPEFLTYFQNEAQLEKSRLLSDRFSAERPKGSFSTLEIQRTEQGDSAMYLCASSSAGYTEAFFGQGTRLTVV.

The gene calls are TRBV6-5 and TRBJ1-6, with no clear D. The V gene lost 6 bases and the J gene lost 9 bases, with 12 bases spanning the gap. Germline loops: CDR1 MNHEY, CDR2 SVGAGI. The CDR3 is 13 amino acids. CDR3 region: CASRPREASPLHF. The DNA of the CDR3 is TGTGCCAGCAGACCTCGGGAGGCTTCACCCCTCCACTTT.

The V and J genes are TRBV18 and TRBJ2-1, with TRBD2 as a possible D gene (5 bases). Germline V lookup: CDR1 KGHSH, CDR2 LQKENI. This CDR3 spans 14 amino acids. V gave up 3 bases and J gave up 8 bases, with 14 bases separating them. In DNA, the CDR3 is TGTGCCAGCTCACCGAACGGGCGGGCCGATGAGCAGTTCTTC. This codes for CASSPNGRADEQFF.